This T cell receptor (beta chain) was sequenced during a study of CD8+ T cells in alopecia areata (dated by TCRdb to 2016 to 2018). Describing the broader study: The treated patients, all with moderate-to-severe alopecia areata, were enrolled in an open-label pilot trial of oral tofacitinib given at 5 to 10 mg twice daily. To study T cell clonal expansion in alopecia areata, the researchers applied high-throughput TCRbeta sequencing to both the C3H/HeJ mouse model and human patients. On the human side, TCRbeta sequencing was run on scalp tissue and on sorted CD4+ and CD8+ peripheral blood T cells from healthy controls and from alopecia areata patients with either patchy or totalis/universalis disease. TCRbeta CDR3 regions were amplified by immunoSEQ multiplex PCR using 35 Vbeta forward and 13 Jbeta reverse primers. The RNA source kit depended on sample type: the PAXgene miRNA kit for fixed scalp, the miRNeasy kit for PBMCs, and the RNeasy kit for mouse skin. Patients stayed on tofacitinib for 6 to 18 months and then had 6 months of follow-up off drug so that delayed response and recurrence could be assessed. Scalp clonality was compared among normal scalp (n=4), patchy alopecia areata scalp (n=8), and alopecia totalis/universalis scalp (n=8). Biopsies were taken from tofacitinib-treated patients at baseline and at 4 and 24 weeks of treatment, and a later scalp biopsy was taken in several of the tofacitinib-treated patients.

Study-wide findings and limitations: Shared TCR sequences between patients were less evident than in mice, which may be partly attributable to HLA diversity in the patient population. Unlike mouse skin, where gammadelta T cells dominate, normal human skin contains resident alphabeta T cells that get sequenced too, which complicates analysis of the scalp TCR repertoire. Compared with normal scalp, lesional scalp had higher clonality and more expanded CD8+ clones, particularly in alopecia totalis/universalis, a pattern that suggests antigenic drive.

What the time point label conveys for this sample: baseline before oral tofacitinib. Lesional scalp punch biopsies and peripheral blood were collected from alopecia areata patients. PBMCs were isolated by density centrifugation and stained for CD3, CD4 and CD8, and CD4+ and CD8+ T cells were sorted on a FACSAria. CDR1 SGHVS and CDR2 FQNEAQ were looked up in the germline V gene. From the cysteine through the phenylalanine, the CDR3 covers 15 amino acids. The read is trimmed to its CDR3 DNA, 45 bases read in frame from base 1. V is cut back by 5 bases and J by 3 bases, with 5 bases in the junction unmatched. For this clone: It lacks a known antigen. No per-base quality is available; no much larger clone lies one base away.

Receptor libraries were prepared by the immunoSEQ multiplex PCR assay. RNA was extracted from all samples and reverse transcribed into cDNA as template for TCR sequencing. SuperScript III was used for first-strand cDNA synthesis, primed with a 2:1 mix of oligo-dT and random hexamers. Amplification bias was assessed with a synthetic immune receptor repertoire, and residual bias was removed computationally. The source study handled its data this way. Raw reads were preprocessed for error removal, and CDR3 was defined according to IMGT conventions as running from the conserved cysteine to phenylalanine. Clonality was computed as 1 minus the Shannon entropy, with the entropy normalized by log2 of the number of productive unique TCRs. Whether each scalp clone was CD4 or CD8 was inferred by checking scalp TCRbeta sequences against the CD4 and CD8 repertoires from sorted blood. As stored in TCRdb, this immuneACCESS dataset retains in-frame rearrangements with V and J assigned. A fraction of the clones does not appear; measured against another copy, unresolved V genes explain less than half of the discrepancy, and the remainder lacks a known reason. V, J and clone size are taken as reported in that table, and D and trimming were inferred from the DNA itself. The sample has over 200,000 clones on record, around three fifths of them singletons. Around 0.44% of the sample goes to the ten largest clones.

The chain is made from TRBV7-8 and TRBJ2-3, and 10 bases in between align with TRBD1. Material: CD4+ T cells sorted from blood, obtained at week 0. The TCR originated in a human donor with alopecia areata. The DNA reads TGTGCCAGCAGCCACCGGGACAGGGGTACAGATACGCAGTATTTT. This is translated as CASSHRDRGTDTQYF. Here the CDR3 is joined to the reference TRBV7-8 and TRBJ2-3 genes, and the full variable domain is: GAGVSQSPRYKVAKRGQDVALRCDPISGHVSLFWYQQALGQGPEFLTYFQNEAQLDKSGLPSDRFFAERPEGSVSTLKIQRTQQEDSAVYLCASSHRDRGTDTQYFGPGTRLTVL.